The 2 T cell receptor beta chains given below trace back to one sample, sequenced in a study of blood T cell repertoires in COVID-19. TCRdb keeps only in-frame clones here, not all; method: immunoSEQ multiplex PCR. The table includes about 69,000 clones, approximately 79% detected once. Sequencing used peripheral blood. All receptors come from a man aged 60 to 69 with acute or convalescent COVID-19.

The chain couples TRBV7-2 to TRBJ1-3; D gene ambiguous. The CDR3 sequence is 16 residues long. Germline lookup yields CDR1 SGHTA and CDR2 FQGNSA. V lost 4 bases and J 0 bases, leaving 13 bases between the germline ends. The CDR3 nucleotides read TGTGCCAGCAGCTCGAACCCACAGATCTCTGGAAACACCATATATTTT. This codes for CASSSNPQISGNTIYF.

The CDR3 nucleotides are TGCAGCGTGACCAAGGGTCAGATGCGGGGTAGAGCTGAAGCTTTCTTT. Translating gives CSVTKGQMRGRAEAFF. The V call is TRBV29-1, the J call TRBJ1-1; D not certain. This CDR3 is built from 16 residues. Germline V gene data show CDR1 as SQVTM and CDR2 as ANQGSEA. V gave up 6 bases and J gave up 6 bases, with 26 bases separating them.